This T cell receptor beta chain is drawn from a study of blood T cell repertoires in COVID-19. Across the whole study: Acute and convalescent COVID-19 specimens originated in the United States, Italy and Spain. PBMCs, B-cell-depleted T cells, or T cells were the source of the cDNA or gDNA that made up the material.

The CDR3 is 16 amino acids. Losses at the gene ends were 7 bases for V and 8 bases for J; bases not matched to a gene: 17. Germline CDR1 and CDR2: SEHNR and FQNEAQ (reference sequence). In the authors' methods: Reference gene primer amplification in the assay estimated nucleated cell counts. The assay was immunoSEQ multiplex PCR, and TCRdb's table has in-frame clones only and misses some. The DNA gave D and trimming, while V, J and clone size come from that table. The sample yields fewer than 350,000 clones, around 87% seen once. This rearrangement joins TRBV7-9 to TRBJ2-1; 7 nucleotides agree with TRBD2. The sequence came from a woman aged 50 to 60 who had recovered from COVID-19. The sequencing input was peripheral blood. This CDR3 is CASTLGAPGGRDEQFF. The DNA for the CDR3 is TGTGCCAGCACCCTTGGGGCCCCGGGGGGTAGGGATGAGCAGTTCTTC. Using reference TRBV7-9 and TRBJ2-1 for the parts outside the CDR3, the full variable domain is DTGVSQNPRHKITKRGQNVTFRCDPISEHNRLYWYRQTLGQGPEFLTYFQNEAQLEKSRLLSDRFSAERPKGSFSTLEIQRTEQGDSAMYLCASTLGAPGGRDEQFFGPGTRLTVL.